One sample yielded the 14 T cell receptor beta chains listed below, sequenced in a study of cytomegalovirus exposure and HLA in healthy donors. The PCR had 60 Vbeta and 13 Jbeta primers. The repertoire was sequenced with immunoSEQ multiplex PCR; TCRdb's copy has only in-frame clones and lacks some. The sample contains about 180,000 clones, about 80% of which appear only once. The sequencing sample was made of PBMCs. Every receptor here comes from a man between 25 and 39 years old in good health and CMV-seropositive.

DNA for the CDR3: TGTGCCAGCACAGCTTTTTGGGGGGAGGAACAGGGGGACTACGAGCAGTACTTC. This codes for CASTAFWGEEQGDYEQYF. The chain combines TRBV7-9 with TRBJ2-7, with 8 bases that match TRBD1. This CDR3 comprises 18 residues. The trim removed 7 bases at V and 3 bases at J, leaving 20 bases unmatched. From germline, CDR1 is SEHNR and CDR2 FQNEAQ (reference sequence).

On this clone itself: This CDR3 is also generated by other DNA sequences in the sample. The V call is TRBV5-1, the J call TRBJ1-5; no reliable D call. This CDR3 region has 15 residues. V lost 1 base, J lost 1 base, and 9 bases lay in between. Germline-derived CDR1 and CDR2 are SGHRS and YFSETQ. The CDR3 DNA is TGCGCCAGCAGCTTGTCAGACTCCAGCAATCAGCCCCAGCATTTT. Translated: CASSLSDSSNQPQHF.

This rearrangement joins TRBV2 to TRBJ2-7; TRBD1 matches 10 bases. The CDR3 extends over 16 amino acids. Germline CDR1 reads SNHLY; CDR2 reads FYNNEI. J gave up 6 bases and V 1 base, and 9 bases lay outside the gene matches. This chain's CDR3 is CASSEDPGQGIGEQYF. As DNA, the CDR3 is TGTGCCAGCAGTGAAGACCCGGGACAGGGGATAGGCGAGCAGTACTTC.

The genes are TRBV6-5 and TRBJ2-7; 9 bases fit TRBD1. V shed 6 bases, J shed 0 bases, and the junction held 6 bases outside the gene matches. The CDR3 is 15 amino acids. Looked up from germline, CDR1 is MNHEY and CDR2 is SVGAGI. CDR3 region: CASSRGTGSSYEQYF. In DNA form, the CDR3 reads TGTGCCAGCAGCCGTGGGACAGGGAGCTCCTACGAGCAGTACTTC.

V gene TRBV5-4 combines with J gene TRBJ2-3; 7 nucleotides line up with TRBD2. Unmatched junction bases numbered 2, after V lost 4 bases and J lost 6 bases. In germline, CDR1 is SGHNT, CDR2 YYREEE (reference sequence). The CDR3 covers 12 residues. The CDR3 reads CASSPGGDTQYF. As DNA, the CDR3 is TGTGCCAGCAGCCCCGGGGGGGATACGCAGTATTTT.

This rearrangement joins TRBV7-2 to TRBJ2-3; D uncertain. This CDR3 has 13 amino acids. Per the germline V gene, CDR1 is SGHTA and CDR2 is FQGNSA. V was clipped by 1 base and J by 5 bases, with 7 bases between them. In DNA, the CDR3 is TGTGCCAGCAGCTTAGATCTACTAGATACGCAGTATTTT. Translated: CASSLDLLDTQYF.

The chain joins TRBV7-8 to TRBJ1-5; D is possibly TRBD1 (6 bases). Germline CDR1 is SGHVS and CDR2 is FQNEAQ. This CDR3 has 18 residues. V was pared by 0 bases and J by 5 bases, with 20 bases between. CDR3 nucleotide sequence: TGTGCCAGCAGCTTAGCATTAGACAGGTTTACAGGATATCAGCCCCAGCATTTT. This sequence encodes CASSLALDRFTGYQPQHF.

This CDR3 reads CASLRTSGNEQFF. The CDR3 DNA reads as TGTGCCAGCCTCAGGACTAGCGGGAATGAGCAGTTCTTC. The rearrangement joins TRBV6-6 to TRBJ2-1; 11 bases are a match to TRBD2. Losses at the gene ends were 8 bases for V and 7 bases for J; bases not matched to a gene: 4. CDR3 length equals 13 residues. Germline CDR1 reads MNHNY; CDR2 reads SVGAGI (reference sequence).

The V gene is TRBV6-1, the J gene TRBJ1-2; 7 nucleotides agree with TRBD1. V shed 5 bases, J shed 5 bases, and the junction held 11 bases outside the gene matches. The CDR3 has 15 amino acids. Germline CDR1 MNHNS, CDR2 SASEGT. DNA for the CDR3: TGTGCCAGCAGTTTCCGGGACAGCTCTTTTTATGGCTACACCTTC. Its translation: CASSFRDSSFYGYTF.

J is TRBJ2-3 and V is TRBV4-1, with 7 nucleotides matching TRBD2. CDR3 length: 15 residues. From germline, CDR1 is MGHRA and CDR2 YSYEKL. The trim removed 4 bases at V and 6 bases at J, leaving 10 bases unmatched. The CDR3 loop reads CASSRAAGDGDTQYF. The CDR3 nucleotides read TGCGCCAGCAGCCGAGCCGCGGGGGATGGGGATACGCAGTATTTT.

The rearrangement links TRBV9 to TRBJ2-3, with TRBD2 as a possible D gene (5 bases). Trimming shortened V by 1 base and J by 2 bases, and 17 bases separated the two germline ends. This CDR3 is 17 amino acids long. Germline V CDR1 and CDR2: SGDLS, YYNGEE. CDR3 in DNA: TGTGCCAGCAGCGTAAGACCCGGCGGCGGGTACACAGATACGCAGTATTTT. This translates into CASSVRPGGGYTDTQYF.

J is TRBJ1-6 and V is TRBV5-1; the match to TRBD1 covers 10 bases. Germline CDR1 and CDR2: SGHRS and YFSETQ. V shed 4 bases, J shed 7 bases, and the junction held 11 bases outside the gene matches. The CDR3 covers 17 residues. This CDR3 is CASSLTPGQGRNSPLHF. CDR3 nucleotide sequence: TGCGCCAGCAGCCTAACCCCGGGACAGGGGAGAAATTCACCCCTCCACTTT.

The rearrangement uses TRBV7-2 and TRBJ2-5; 8 bases fit TRBD2. Germline V gives CDR1 SGHTA, CDR2 FQGNSA. This CDR3 comprises 19 residues. The J segment lost 4 bases and the V segment lost 4 bases, leaving 20 bases of the junction unmatched. This CDR3 reads CASSSSGGGDHTGGETQYF. CDR3 nucleotide sequence: TGTGCCAGCAGCTCGTCCGGGGGGGGCGATCATACTGGAGGAGAGACCCAGTACTTC.

This chain connects TRBV4-1 to TRBJ2-5; TRBD2 agrees at 13 bases. J was trimmed by 3 bases and V by 0 bases; bases with no gene match: 10. There are 19 residues in the CDR3. Germline V CDR1 and CDR2: MGHRA, YSYEKL. CDR3 protein: CASSQDPGLAGAQKETQYF. CDR3 bases: TGCGCCAGCAGCCAAGATCCCGGACTAGCGGGGGCGCAAAAAGAGACCCAGTACTTC.